The T cell receptor beta chain described here comes from a study of shared clonotypes between healthy human individuals. Findings and caveats of the study: When naive CD4 clonotypes were compared across a handful of donors, 4% to 6.5% were shared.

This clone appeared a few times. Its target is not known. The data were produced by immunoSEQ multiplex PCR, yet TCRdb's version contains in-frame clones alone and is incomplete. The top ten hold under 30% of the sample, which has 95,000 to 120,000 clones, around 66% seen once. This receptor was identified in a woman younger than 45 in good health. The sequencing sample was made of memory CD8+ T cells sorted from blood. The subset was: CD45RO+ cells pooled with CCR7-negative TemRA cells.

CDR3 DNA sequence: TGTGCCAGCAGCACATGGGACAACTCTGGAAACACCATATATTTT. Its protein is CASSTWDNSGNTIYF. This rearrangement joins TRBV9 to TRBJ1-3, with a weak D call TRBD1 (6 bases). Between the trimmed V and J ends, which lost 4 bases and 0 bases, there was a span of 11 bases. The germline V gene encodes CDR1 SGDLS and CDR2 YYNGEE. CDR3 length equals 15 residues.